The source of this T cell receptor beta chain is a study of cytomegalovirus exposure and HLA in healthy donors. The CDR3 has 18 amino acids. J was trimmed by 2 bases and V by 5 bases; bases with no gene match: 9. Germline loops: CDR1 SGHKS, CDR2 YYEKEE (reference sequence). While unrecorded immune exposures were likely, the donors were nominally healthy when sampled. PCR was performed using 60 Vbeta and 13 Jbeta primers. The table came from immunoSEQ multiplex PCR; TCRdb's copy has only in-frame clones and leaves some out. Here the sample spans fewer than 35,000 clones, roughly 89% being singletons. This clonotype was sampled from a boy between 5 and 17 years old in good health and CMV-seronegative. The sample was PBMCs. The chain combines TRBV5-5 with TRBJ2-3, with TRBD2 identical over 15 bases. The CDR3: CASSSGTSGGKITDTQYF. In DNA, the CDR3 is TGTGCCAGCAGTTCCGGGACTAGCGGGGGGAAAATCACAGATACGCAGTATTTT.